These T cell receptor beta chains were read from a single sample in a study of brain T cells in children with intractable seizures. The assay was immunoSEQ multiplex PCR, and TCRdb's table has in-frame clones only and misses some. The repertoire holds 110,000 or so clones, with 94% as singletons. The material was peripheral blood, obtained at surgery. The source is a boy in the first two years of life with hemimegalencephaly and intractable seizures. Each CDR3 is given with its conserved first and last residue. The D gene is left open where the match is weak. Where a row states a size, it is once, few, many or the class of an expanded clone; other rows omit it.

>TRBJ2-7|once|TRBD1|TRBV19
TGTGCCAGTAGTATGGGGCCCAGGGGGCCCTACGAGCAGTACTTC
CASSMGPRGPYEQYF
>TRBJ2-3|-|TRBD2|TRBV5-1
TGCGCCAGCAGCTTGGGACTAGCGGGTTCCACAGATACGCAGTATTTT
CASSLGLAGSTDTQYF
>TRBJ2-7|-|TRBD2|TRBV18
TGTGCCAGCTCACCACTCCGGGCTTCGAGCGGGAGAAATTACGAGCAGTACTTC
CASSPLRASSGRNYEQYF
>TRBJ2-7|-|TRBD2|TRBV4-2
TGTGCCAGCAGCCACTCCGGGACTAGCGGGAGTATACGCTCCTACGAGCAGTACTTC
CASSHSGTSGSIRSYEQYF
>TRBJ1-2|-|-|TRBV28
TGTGCCAGCAGTTTGGGGGGGCAGGGGCACTATGGCTACACCTTC
CASSLGGQGHYGYTF
>TRBJ2-2|-|TRBD2|TRBV10-3
TGTGCCAGTACCCCACTAGCGGGCTCTTCCACCGGGGAGCTGTTTTTT
CASTPLAGSSTGELFF
>TRBJ2-2|-|-|TRBV3-1/TRBV3-2
TGTGCCAGCAGCCAAGATCGATGGCGCCCGAACACCGGGGAGCTGTTTTTT
CASSQDRWRPNTGELFF
>TRBJ1-6|once|-|TRBV4-3
TGCGCCAGCAGCCAAGATCTCAGACAGGATAATTCACCCCTCCACTTT
CASSQDLRQDNSPLHF
>TRBJ2-7|-|TRBD2|TRBV6-6
TGTGCCAGCAGTCGTCGGACTAGCGGGAGGGACTCCTACGAGCAGTACTTC
CASSRRTSGRDSYEQYF
>TRBJ2-5|-|-|TRBV2
TGTGCCAGCATCCCTCCTGGACCGACCCAGTACTTC
CASIPPGPTQYF
>TRBJ1-2|once|-|TRBV6-4
TGTGCCAGCAGTGAATCGGTAGGGGCTAACTATGGCTACACCTTC
CASSESVGANYGYTF
>TRBJ2-3|-|TRBD2|TRBV7-3
TGTGCCAGCAGCTACCAGACTAGCGGGAGGGCAGGGGATACGCAGTATTTT
CASSYQTSGRAGDTQYF
>TRBJ1-5|-|-|TRBV10-3
TGTGCCATCAGTGAGAGGGGTGGGAATCAGCCCCAGCATTTT
CAISERGGNQPQHF
>TRBJ1-5|-|-|TRBV7-2
TGTGCCAGCAGCTTAGGGGTAAGGCAGCCCCAGCATTTT
CASSLGVRQPQHF
>TRBJ2-2|-|-|TRBV5-1
TGCGCCAGCAGCTTGTATCTAAGGGGAGATGGCACCGGGGAGCTGTTTTTT
CASSLYLRGDGTGELFF
>TRBJ1-2|few|-|TRBV5-5
TGTGCCAGCAACCCTAGAGGAGGGGTATATGGCTACACCTTC
CASNPRGGVYGYTF
>TRBJ2-1|-|-|TRBV5-1
TGCGCCAGCAGCTTGACCCGGTTTAATGAGCAGTTCTTC
CASSLTRFNEQFF
>TRBJ2-7|-|-|TRBV3-1/TRBV3-2
TGTGCCAGCAGCCTCGGGACTCCCTCCCACGAGCAGTACTTC
CASSLGTPSHEQYF
>TRBJ2-4|-|TRBD2|TRBV7-8
TGTGCCAGCAGCCCGAAAACGGGACTAGCGGGCTTAGCCAAAAACATTCAGTACTTC
CASSPKTGLAGLAKNIQYF
>TRBJ2-2|-|-|TRBV10-2
TGCGCCAGCAGTGAGTCAGTAAGGCCGAACACCGGGGAGCTGTTTTTT
CASSESVRPNTGELFF
>TRBJ2-6|-|TRBD1|TRBV27
TGTGCCAGCAGTTTAAATTCAGGGGGCCTCAACGTCCTGACTTTC
CASSLNSGGLNVLTF
>TRBJ2-5|-|TRBD1|TRBV5-4
TGTGCCAGCAGCAAGACCGGGACAGCCCACGAGACCCAGTACTTC
CASSKTGTAHETQYF
>TRBJ2-4|-|TRBD1|TRBV7-9
TGTGCCAGCAGCCAGGGGGGACAGGGCAAAAACATTCAGTACTTC
CASSQGGQGKNIQYF
>TRBJ2-7|-|-|TRBV21-1
TGTGCCAGCAGCAAAGTAGGGGAGCGGGAGTTTTGGGAGCAGTACTTC
CASSKVGEREFWEQYF
>TRBJ2-1|-|TRBD2|TRBV27
TGTGCCAGCAGTCTGCTCTCTAGCGGGGTATACAATGAGCAGTTCTTC
CASSLLSSGVYNEQFF
>TRBJ2-1|-|-|TRBV7-3
TGTGCCAGCAGCCAGGACAGAGAACTATACAATGAGCAGTTCTTC
CASSQDRELYNEQFF
>TRBJ1-6|-|-|TRBV6-1
TGTGCCAGCAGTGACAGGGATAATTCACCCCTCCACTTT
CASSDRDNSPLHF
>TRBJ2-7|-|TRBD2|TRBV27
TGTGCCAGCAGTTCGGGAGGGACGAGCTACGAGCAGTACTTC
CASSSGGTSYEQYF
>TRBJ2-5|-|-|TRBV9
TGTGCCAGCAGCGTAGGGGGCAGGGCCCTCCAAGAGACCCAGTACTTC
CASSVGGRALQETQYF
>TRBJ2-7|-|-|TRBV7-6
TGTGCCAGCAGCTTAGGGCCCGGGCTAGGAGCCTACGAGCAGTACTTC
CASSLGPGLGAYEQYF
>TRBJ2-2|-|TRBD2|TRBV30
TGTGCCTGGAGGTCTAGCGGGCCGCCCGGGGAGCTGTTTTTT
CAWRSSGPPGELFF
>TRBJ2-3|-|-|TRBV24-1
TGTGCCACCAGTGATTCCCTAGCGACTAGCACAGATACGCAGTATTTT
CATSDSLATSTDTQYF
>TRBJ2-5|-|-|TRBV20-1
TGCAGTGCTAGTCTCGAGACCCAGTACTTC
CSASLETQYF
>TRBJ1-4|-|-|TRBV19
TGTGCCAGTAGTATTGCCAGGGGAAAAGGCTTGACTAATGAAAAACTGTTTTTT
CASSIARGKGLTNEKLFF
>TRBJ2-5|-|TRBD2|TRBV28
TGTGCCAGCAGTTCACATAGCGGGGCTCACCAAGAGACCCAGTACTTC
CASSSHSGAHQETQYF
>TRBJ2-7|-|-|TRBV28
TGTGCCAGCAGTTTAGCAACAGGTCGCTCCTACGAGCAGTACTTC
CASSLATGRSYEQYF
>TRBJ2-6|-|-|TRBV10-3
TGTGCCGTCCTACTCGTGAACAGGCGGGGGGCCAACGTCCTGACTTTC
CAVLLVNRRGANVLTF
>TRBJ2-7|-|-|TRBV3-1/TRBV3-2
TGTGCCAGCAGCCAAGGGGGAGACGGCTACGAGCAGTACTTC
CASSQGGDGYEQYF
>TRBJ2-7|-|TRBD2|TRBV19
TGTGCCAGTAGTCCCCTAGCGGGGTCCTACGAGCAGTACTTC
CASSPLAGSYEQYF
>TRBJ2-3|-|-|TRBV7-3
TGTGCCAGCAGCTTAACCGGAGGGGGCACAGATACGCAGTATTTT
CASSLTGGGTDTQYF
>TRBJ2-1|-|-|TRBV2
TGTGCCAGCAGTGAGGGCAGATACAATGAGCAGTTCTTC
CASSEGRYNEQFF
>TRBJ2-3|-|TRBD2|TRBV7-3
TGTGCCAGCAGAAAAACTAGCGGGAGTAATACGCAGTATTTT
CASRKTSGSNTQYF
>TRBJ1-3|-|TRBD1|TRBV6-5
TGTGCCAGCAGTTACCGCAGGGGGAGCTCTGGAAACACCATATATTTT
CASSYRRGSSGNTIYF
>TRBJ2-1|once|TRBD2|TRBV6-2/TRBV6-3
TGTGCCAGCAGTTACAGCGGGAGGGGCCCCTACAATGAGCAGTTCTTC
CASSYSGRGPYNEQFF
>TRBJ2-7|-|TRBD1|TRBV9
TGTGCCAGCAGTAGGGGGCCCGGACCGACTCTTTACGAGCAGTACTTC
CASSRGPGPTLYEQYF
>TRBJ1-1|-|-|TRBV28
TGTGCCAGCAGCCCTGACATGAACACTGAAGCTTTCTTT
CASSPDMNTEAFF
>TRBJ2-7|-|TRBD2|TRBV20-1
TGCAGTGCTAGTCGTTTCACAGCGGGGGTCTCCTACGAGCAGTACTTC
CSASRFTAGVSYEQYF
>TRBJ1-2|-|TRBD1|TRBV6-1
TGTGCCAGCAGTGACGGGACAGGGGTTCATGGCTACACCTTC
CASSDGTGVHGYTF
>TRBJ1-2|-|-|TRBV27
TGTGCCAGCAGTTTATCGCCGGTGGGAAGCTATGGCTACACCTTC
CASSLSPVGSYGYTF
>TRBJ1-4|-|TRBD1|TRBV27
TGTGCCAGCAGTGGGACAGGGGGAGCCTTTCGAGAAAAACTGTTTTTT
CASSGTGGAFREKLFF
>TRBJ2-6|-|-|TRBV27
TGTGCCAGCAGTTCCCCACCGATCGGGGCCAACGTCCTGACTTTC
CASSSPPIGANVLTF
>TRBJ1-2|-|TRBD1|TRBV6-5
TGTGCCATTACAGGGGCTGCCTATGGCTACACCTTC
CAITGAAYGYTF
>TRBJ1-2|-|TRBD1|TRBV6-5
TGTGCCAGCAGTCACCGGGACAGGGAGTCAAATGGCTACACCTTC
CASSHRDRESNGYTF
>TRBJ1-2|-|-|TRBV14
TGTGCCAGCAGCCAAAGGGGCCCCACCCAGTCTAACTATGGCTACACCTTC
CASSQRGPTQSNYGYTF
>TRBJ1-1|-|-|TRBV28
TGTGCCAGCAGTTTTCGGGGAAGGACTGAAGCTTTCTTT
CASSFRGRTEAFF